These 2 T cell receptor beta chains share one sample of origin, sequenced in a study of vaccination and CD4 T cells after COVID-19. Treatment defined: approximately nine-day PBMC culture with coronavirus spike peptide pools or control peptides (ViraFEST assay). The Oncomine TCR Beta short-read assay generated sequence data from the DNA of cultured CD4+ T cells. TCRdb independently ran MiXCR on the PCR reads; one entry per CDR3 protein. The profile shows some 14,000 distinct CDR3 sequences, 21% of them singletons. For these receptors, no antigen is known. The sample was CD4+ T cells from blood, cultured in vitro, taken before SARS-CoV-2 vaccination. The receptors stem from a human donor who received a COVID-19 vaccine.

This clonotype was seen a handful of times. V and J are TRBV2 and TRBJ1-6, with D possibly matching TRBD1 (6 bases). The germline V gene encodes CDR1 SNHLY and CDR2 FYNNEI. With 5 bases removed from V and 7 bases from J, the gap between germline ends came to 33 bases. This CDR3 spans 21 amino acids. The CDR3 spells CASSPISPGTFRRGVNSPLHF. CDR3 in DNA: TGTGCCAGCAGTCCAATTTCCCCCGGGACATTCCGCCGGGGGGTGAATTCACCCCTCCACTTT.

The CDR3 sequence is CASSVNQGDTQYF. In DNA, the CDR3 is TGTGCCAGCAGCGTAAACCAAGGGGATACGCAGTATTTT. The chain carries TRBV9 and TRBJ2-3; no definite D call. Between the trimmed V and J ends, which lost 1 base and 6 bases, there was a span of 9 bases. The CDR3 sequence is 13 residues long. Germline V CDR1 and CDR2: SGDLS, YYNGEE.